These T cell receptor beta chains were read from a single sample in a study of blood T cell repertoires in COVID-19. The assay was immunoSEQ multiplex PCR, and TCRdb's table has in-frame clones only and misses some. The sample consists of roughly 180,000 clones, over 80% of them appearing once. Material: peripheral blood. The receptors come from a woman in her 30s with acute or convalescent COVID-19. Both conserved end residues are part of each CDR3. A D gene is named only where the DNA matches it firmly. Rows give clone size only sometimes, using once, few, many, or a class for an expanded clone.

CDR3 DNA,CDR3 protein,D gene,V gene,J gene,clone size
TGTGCCTTAGGACAGCGGACCTACGAGCAGTACTTC,CALGQRTYEQYF,.,TRBV30,TRBJ2-7,.
TGTGCCTGGAGTGTATCTAGGGACTACACAGATACGCAGTATTTT,CAWSVSRDYTDTQYF,TRBD2,TRBV30,TRBJ2-3,.
TGTGCCTTCCGTTTAGCGGGGGGGCGGGTCGGTGAGCAGTTCTTC,CAFRLAGGRVGEQFF,TRBD2,TRBV5-4,TRBJ2-1,.
TGTGCCAGCAGCTTAGGTAGAGGGCTGTTTTTT,CASSLGRGLFF,.,TRBV7-8,TRBJ2-2,.
TGTGCCAGCAGCTTTCGACTAGCAGAGACCCAGTACTTC,CASSFRLAETQYF,TRBD2,TRBV7-2,TRBJ2-5,.
TGCGCCAGCAGCTTGTCGCCGGCCTACGAGCAGTACTTC,CASSLSPAYEQYF,.,TRBV5-1,TRBJ2-7,.
TGTGCCAGCAGTTACTGGGCTGGACTGGGGGGAAACACCATATATTTT,CASSYWAGLGGNTIYF,.,TRBV6-6,TRBJ1-3,.
TGTGCCACCACGGACCCCGGGGGTAGCACAGATACGCAGTATTTT,CATTDPGGSTDTQYF,.,TRBV28,TRBJ2-3,once
TGCGCCAGCAGTCAATCTAAGGACAAACTCGAAGGGGAGACCCAGTACTTC,CASSQSKDKLEGETQYF,.,TRBV23-1,TRBJ2-5,.
TGTGCCAGCAGTCCTCCAGGGAAAGGACTAGCGGGGCTGTACAATGAGCAGTTCTTC,CASSPPGKGLAGLYNEQFF,TRBD2,TRBV28,TRBJ2-1,.
TGTGCCACCAGCACTGTGACAGGGGGCTACAATGAGCAGTTCTTC,CATSTVTGGYNEQFF,TRBD1,TRBV15,TRBJ2-1,.
TGTGCCAGCAGCGCCCGACTAGCGGGGGGGCTCTCCTACAATGAGCAGTTCTTC,CASSARLAGGLSYNEQFF,TRBD2,TRBV11-2,TRBJ2-1,.
TGTGCCACAAAAGCAGGGCTCCCGTATAGCAATCAGCCCCAGCATTTT,CATKAGLPYSNQPQHF,.,TRBV19,TRBJ1-5,.
TGTGCCAGCAGCCCCCGGACTAGCGGCTCCTACGAGCAGTACTTC,CASSPRTSGSYEQYF,TRBD2,TRBV7-6,TRBJ2-7,.
TGTGCCAGTACGTCCAACCTGGGACTAGCGGGACGTAAGGAGCAGTACTTC,CASTSNLGLAGRKEQYF,TRBD2,TRBV19,TRBJ2-7,.
TGTGCCAGCAGCCCGGGGACAGGTTCCCAGCCCCAGCATTTT,CASSPGTGSQPQHF,TRBD1,TRBV3-1/TRBV3-2,TRBJ1-5,few
TGCGCCAGCAGTGAGCCCACGGACAGGGGGAATGAGCAGTTCTTC,CASSEPTDRGNEQFF,TRBD1,TRBV10-1,TRBJ2-1,.
TGTGCCAGCAGCCCAATCTTAAGGGGGCGGGCTTTCTTT,CASSPILRGRAFF,TRBD1,TRBV9,TRBJ1-1,.
TGTGCCTGGAGTGTATACAGCTATGGCTACACCTTC,CAWSVYSYGYTF,.,TRBV30,TRBJ1-2,.
TGCAGCGTACAGGGTTTGAACACCGGGGAGCTGTTTTTT,CSVQGLNTGELFF,.,TRBV29-1,TRBJ2-2,.
TGTGCCAGCAGCAAAGTGACTAGCGCGCTACAAGAGACCCAGTACTTC,CASSKVTSALQETQYF,TRBD2,TRBV7-2,TRBJ2-5,.
TGTGCCAGCTCACCACCGCAGGGGGGCTATGGCTACACCTTC,CASSPPQGGYGYTF,TRBD1,TRBV18,TRBJ1-2,.
TGTGCCAGCAGCTTAGATAGTAGACCGGGACAGCCCCAGCATTTT,CASSLDSRPGQPQHF,.,TRBV7-9,TRBJ1-5,.
TGTGCCAGCAGTCGCCATTCGGGAGCGGACATTCAGTACTTC,CASSRHSGADIQYF,.,TRBV11-2,TRBJ2-4,.
TGTGCCAGTAAGACCGGGACAGGGGAAGGGCAGCCCCAGCATTTT,CASKTGTGEGQPQHF,TRBD1,TRBV19,TRBJ1-5,.
TGTGCCAGCAGTTCCGAACTAGTGCCCTTAGAGACCCAGTACTTC,CASSSELVPLETQYF,.,TRBV27,TRBJ2-5,.
TGTGCCAGCAGTTTATCGGGACAGGGACGGTACACTGAAGCTTTCTTT,CASSLSGQGRYTEAFF,TRBD1,TRBV27,TRBJ1-1,.
TGTGCCAGCAGTTACGGGTCAGGGAGGGATCAGCCCCAGCATTTT,CASSYGSGRDQPQHF,.,TRBV6-5,TRBJ1-5,.
TGTGCCAGCAGCACTACGGGCAATCAGCCCCAGCATTTT,CASSTTGNQPQHF,.,TRBV6-5,TRBJ1-5,.
TGTGCCAGCAGCCTGTGGACAGCCGTCTATGGCTACACCTTC,CASSLWTAVYGYTF,.,TRBV7-2,TRBJ1-2,.
TGCGCCAGCAGTGACAGGGCCTACAATGAGCAGTTCTTC,CASSDRAYNEQFF,.,TRBV10-2,TRBJ2-1,few
TGTGCCAGCAATCAAGATTCGGAGGAGCAGTACTTC,CASNQDSEEQYF,.,TRBV7-9,TRBJ2-7,.
TGTGCCAGCAGCGTAAAAGCGTCTGGGGCCAACGTCCTGACTTTC,CASSVKASGANVLTF,.,TRBV9,TRBJ2-6,.
TGTGCCAGCAGCCATTATCTCCTCTCAGGGGCTTTCTTT,CASSHYLLSGAFF,.,TRBV28,TRBJ1-1,.
TGTGCCAGCAGTCCCAACCGTCTGCGGGGGGGCTTTGAGACCCAGTACTTC,CASSPNRLRGGFETQYF,TRBD2,TRBV28,TRBJ2-5,.
TGTGCCAGCTCCCTCTTTCTAGGGGGTTCACCCCTCCACTTT,CASSLFLGGSPLHF,.,TRBV18,TRBJ1-6,.
TGTGCCAGCAGTTTAAACGGGTATGGCTACACCTTC,CASSLNGYGYTF,.,TRBV28,TRBJ1-2,.
TGTGCCAGCAGCTCGAACAGGGTCGCCTACGAGCAGTACTTC,CASSSNRVAYEQYF,.,TRBV7-2,TRBJ2-7,.
TGTGCCAGCAGTTATTCAGGGTATCCTTCACCCCTCCACTTT,CASSYSGYPSPLHF,.,TRBV28,TRBJ1-6,.
TGTGCCAGCAGTCGACAGCGAACCTACGAGCAGTACTTC,CASSRQRTYEQYF,.,TRBV3-1/TRBV3-2,TRBJ2-7,.
TGTGCCACCAGTGAATCCGGGACAGGCTCCTACGAGCAGTACTTC,CATSESGTGSYEQYF,TRBD1,TRBV24-1,TRBJ2-7,.
TGTGCCAGCAGTTCTACCCGGGACAAAGCTTTCTTT,CASSSTRDKAFF,.,TRBV28,TRBJ1-1,.
TGTGCCATCAGTGTAGAGGGGACTAGCGGCTCCTACAATGAGCAGTTCTTC,CAISVEGTSGSYNEQFF,TRBD2,TRBV10-3,TRBJ2-1,.
TGCAGCGTTGCTGGGACAGCCTACGAGCAGTACTTC,CSVAGTAYEQYF,TRBD1,TRBV29-1,TRBJ2-7,.
TGTGCCAGCAGCGTAGAGGTACAGGGGGGTTCCTATAATTCACCCCTCCACTTT,CASSVEVQGGSYNSPLHF,TRBD1,TRBV9,TRBJ1-6,.
TGTGCCAGCCATGGACAGGGGGATCAGCCCCAGCATTTT,CASHGQGDQPQHF,TRBD1,TRBV6-4,TRBJ1-5,few
TGTGCCAGCAGTTGGACCGCGGGACTAGTTTTAGAAGAGCAGTACTTC,CASSWTAGLVLEEQYF,TRBD2,TRBV28,TRBJ2-7,.
TGTGCCAGTAACCTGAAAGGGACTAGCGGCATTCAGTACTTC,CASNLKGTSGIQYF,TRBD2,TRBV19,TRBJ2-4,.
TGTGCCAGCAGCGTAAGGGGGACAGTTTACAATGAGCAGTTCTTC,CASSVRGTVYNEQFF,TRBD1,TRBV9,TRBJ2-1,few